There are many counts of the clone carrying this T cell receptor beta chain. TCR beta CDR3 regions were amplified from RNA. An initial round of RT-PCR targeting the TCR CDR3 relied on the HTBI primer set. TCRdb reanalysed the multiplex PCR reads using MiXCR and keeps one entry per CDR3 protein. The table lists approximately 600,000 distinct CDR3 sequences, roughly 16% of them singletons. The CDR3 length is 15 residues. CDR1 is SGHTA, CDR2 FQGNSA, per germline. Deletions cut 5 bases from V and 12 bases from J, with 20 bases between. The patients, who ranged from 18 to 65 in age, presented with newly diagnosed hyperthyroidism lasting under 2 months. Those patients with uncontrolled infection, other autoimmune disease, pregnancy or lactation were excluded. The data stem from a study of T cells in Graves' hyperthyroidism and ophthalmopathy. For the study at large: Peripheral blood was drawn at first diagnosis, prior to all treatment.

The receptor was isolated from a woman aged 30 to 39 with Graves' hyperthyroidism. J is TRBJ1-6 and V is TRBV7-2; weak D call: TRBD1 (5 bases). The sequenced sample consisted of blood. The CDR3 DNA sequence: TGTGCCAGCAGCCCACTGGGGGGAGGGTCTGTACCCCTCCACTTT. It is translated as CASSPLGGGSVPLHF.